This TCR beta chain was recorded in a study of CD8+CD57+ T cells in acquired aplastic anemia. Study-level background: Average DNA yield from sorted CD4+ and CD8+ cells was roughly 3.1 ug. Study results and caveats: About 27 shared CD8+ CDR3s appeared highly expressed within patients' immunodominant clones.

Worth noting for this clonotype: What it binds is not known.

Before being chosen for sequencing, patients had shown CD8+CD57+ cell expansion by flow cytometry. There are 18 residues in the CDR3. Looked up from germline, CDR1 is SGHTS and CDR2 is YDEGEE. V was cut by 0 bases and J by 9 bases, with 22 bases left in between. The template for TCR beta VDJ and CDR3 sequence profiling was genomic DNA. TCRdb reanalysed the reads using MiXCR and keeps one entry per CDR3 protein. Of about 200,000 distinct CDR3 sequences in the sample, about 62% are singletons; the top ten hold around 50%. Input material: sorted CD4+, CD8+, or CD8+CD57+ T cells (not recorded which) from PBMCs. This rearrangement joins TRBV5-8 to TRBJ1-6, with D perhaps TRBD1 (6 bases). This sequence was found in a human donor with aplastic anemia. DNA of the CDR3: TGTGCCAGCAGCTTGGATCGGGGAGGAGGGGGAGGTAGTTCACCCCTCCACTTT. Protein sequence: CASSLDRGGGGGSSPLHF.